Presented here are 29 T cell receptor beta chains from one specimen sequenced in a study of CD8 T cells in ankylosing spondylitis. TCRdb fed the 5' RACE reads into MiXCR, producing one record per CDR3 protein. The sample holds 150,000 or so distinct CDR3 sequences; roughly 30% are singletons and the top ten take 4.5% to 6%. The sequenced sample consisted of synovial fluid, either unsorted or a sorted T cell fraction (not recorded which). These receptors came from a male donor with ankylosing spondylitis.

The rearrangement joins TRBV3-1 to TRBJ2-1; TRBD2 matches 9 bases. This CDR3 contains 15 residues. J gave up 7 bases and V 4 bases, and 8 bases lay outside the gene matches. The V gene's germline CDR1 is LGHDT and CDR2 YNNKEL (reference sequence). CDR3 amino acids: CASSRLAGLENEQFF. In DNA, the CDR3 is TGTGCCAGCAGCCGGCTAGCGGGATTGGAGAATGAGCAGTTCTTC.

This clonotype was observed a handful of times. The V gene is TRBV3-1, the J gene TRBJ2-5; no reliable D call. The CDR3 consists of 15 residues. Germline CDR1 reads LGHDT; CDR2 reads YNNKEL (reference sequence). V was shortened by 0 bases and J by 2 bases, with 10 bases between the two germline ends. The CDR3 bases are TGTGCCAGCAGCCAAGATATGGCATGGCAAGAGACCCAGTACTTC. Encoded protein: CASSQDMAWQETQYF.

V usage is TRBV25-1 and J usage is TRBJ2-7, with D uncertain. From germline, CDR1 is MGHDK and CDR2 SYGVNS. The CDR3 is 15 amino acids. V lost 4 bases, J lost 0 bases, and 13 bases lay in between. CDR3 amino acids: CASSGTGSASYEQYF. DNA of the CDR3: TGTGCCAGCAGTGGAACCGGGTCTGCCTCCTACGAGCAGTACTTC.

The V call is TRBV20-1, the J call TRBJ2-3; weak D call: TRBD1 (6 bases). Germline loops: CDR1 DFQATT, CDR2 SNEGSKA (reference sequence). CDR3 size: 13 residues. CDR3 loop: CRLSDRSTDTQYF. The CDR3 nucleotides are TGCAGACTCTCTGACAGGTCCACAGATACGCAGTATTTT.

The chain has TRBV6-1 and TRBJ2-7; 10 bases map to TRBD1. Per germline, CDR1 MNHNS and CDR2 SASEGT. Germline trimming cut 7 bases from V and 3 bases from J; bases unmatched to any gene: 9. The CDR3 is made up of 15 amino acids. The DNA for the CDR3 is TGTGCCAGCACCCCACCGGGACAGGGGTTCTACGAGCAGTACTTC. Its translation: CASTPPGQGFYEQYF.

In its sample, this clonotype was seen a few times. The chain joins TRBV12-3 or TRBV12-4 to TRBJ2-7; 14 nucleotides agree with TRBD2. The CDR3 runs to 15 residues. The trim removed 0 bases at V and 11 bases at J, leaving 6 bases unmatched. The DNA of the CDR3 is TGTGCCAGCAGTTTAGCCGGGACTAGCGGGAGTATTAAGTACTTC. Translating gives CASSLAGTSGSIKYF.

This clonotype was seen only a few times. The CDR3 nucleotides read TGCGCCAGCAGCCAAGGCAACCAGGGTGCGAACACCGGGGAGCTGTTTTTT. Translation: CASSQGNQGANTGELFF. The chain employs TRBV4-1 and TRBJ2-2, with TRBD1 as a possible D gene (5 bases). The CDR3 consists of 17 residues. The V gene lost 1 base and the J gene lost 0 bases, with 12 bases spanning the gap. CDR1 is MGHRA and CDR2 is YSYEKL in the germline V gene.

This clonotype was seen more than once but under ten times. This chain links TRBV27 with TRBJ1-6; the D is unclear. CDR3 length: 13 residues. Between the trimmed V and J ends, which lost 2 bases and 10 bases, there was a span of 9 bases. The germline V gene has CDR1 MNHEY and CDR2 SMNVEV (reference sequence). The CDR3 loop is CASSLMRESPLHF. The CDR3 coding sequence is TGTGCCAGCAGTTTAATGAGGGAATCACCCCTCCACTTT.

At least ten counts were recorded for this clonotype. The chain uses TRBV9 and TRBJ1-6, with D possibly TRBD1 on 6 matching bases. V shed 4 bases and J shed 7 bases, with 15 bases lying between them. Germline CDR1 SGDLS, CDR2 YYNGEE. The CDR3 loop spans 15 amino acids. This chain's CDR3 is CASSTGQRVNSPLHF. The DNA for the CDR3 is TGTGCCAGCAGCACCGGACAGCGTGTGAATTCACCCCTCCACTTT. The full variable domain, with the rest looked up from reference TRBV9 and TRBJ1-6, is DSGVTQTPKHLITATGQRVTLRCSPRSGDLSVYWYQQSLDQGLQFLIQYYNGEERAKGNILERFSAQQFPDLHSELNLSSLELGDSALYFCASSTGQRVNSPLHFGNGTRLTVT.

This rearrangement joins TRBV11-2 to TRBJ2-3, with unresolved D. The germline V gene has CDR1 SGHAT and CDR2 FQNNGV. This CDR3 comprises 11 residues. Trimming took 4 bases from V and 10 from J, leaving 9 bases between them. The CDR3 DNA sequence: TGTGCCAGCAGCTCTGGTCCTTCGCAGTATTTT. Translated, it gives CASSSGPSQYF.

This clonotype was picked up a small number of times. V is TRBV9 and J is TRBJ2-5, with 11 bases aligning to TRBD1. Germline CDR1 and CDR2: SGDLS and YYNGEE. The CDR3 is 15 amino acids. V lost 4 bases and J lost 5; bases outside the gene matches: 7. CDR3 nucleotide sequence: TGTGCCAGCAGCCCCCGGACAGGGGGCGGGGAGACCCAGTACTTC. Translation: CASSPRTGGGETQYF.

This clonotype has only a few counts. The chain recombines TRBV20-1 with TRBJ2-5; 7 positions match TRBD2. The trim removed 0 bases at V and 4 bases at J, leaving 8 bases unmatched. The CDR3 has 15 residues. Germline V gene sequence: CDR1 DFQATT, CDR2 SNEGSKA (reference sequence). CDR3 in DNA: TGCAGTGCTAGAGATGTCGGCAGGGAGGGAGAGACCCAGTACTTC. It encodes CSARDVGREGETQYF.

This clonotype was picked up many times. The V call is TRBV12-3 or TRBV12-4, the J call TRBJ2-1; TRBD2 aligns across 13 bases. The V and J ends lost 6 bases and 7 bases, in that order; junction bases with no gene match: 12. This CDR3 has 17 amino acids. CDR3 sequence reads: CASRQRLAGGLGNEQFF. CDR3 nucleotide sequence: TGTGCCAGCAGGCAAAGACTAGCGGGGGGCTTAGGTAATGAGCAGTTCTTC.

This clonotype has just a few counts. This sequence joins TRBV7-3 and TRBJ1-2, with 9 nucleotides matching TRBD1. Germline CDR1 reads SGHTA; CDR2 reads FQGTGA. This CDR3 region has 13 residues. J lost 8 bases, V lost 5 bases, and 6 bases had no gene match. Here the CDR3 reads CASSDTGGRGYTF. The DNA for the CDR3 is TGTGCCAGCAGCGACACAGGGGGCAGAGGCTACACCTTC.

This clonotype was seen only a few times. The V and J genes are TRBV7-9 and TRBJ2-1; D is unresolved. V dropped 2 bases and J dropped 0 bases, with 11 bases sitting between them. This CDR3 is 16 amino acids long. CDR1 and CDR2 from the germline V gene are SEHNR and FQNEAQ (reference sequence). CDR3 nucleotide sequence: TGTGCCAGCAGCTTATCTGGTCGGGCCTCCTACAATGAGCAGTTCTTC. The encoded protein is CASSLSGRASYNEQFF. Using reference TRBV7-9 and TRBJ2-1 for the parts outside the CDR3, the full variable domain is DTGVSQNPRHKITKRGQNVTFRCDPISEHNRLYWYRQTLGQGPEFLTYFQNEAQLEKSRLLSDRFSAERPKGSFSTLEIQRTEQGDSAMYLCASSLSGRASYNEQFFGPGTRLTVL.

CDR3 nucleotides: TGTGCCAGCAGCCCCGAGCTCGCTCTAGGGGAGCTGTTTTTT. It encodes CASSPELALGELFF. V is TRBV6-1 and J is TRBJ2-2, with no clear D. Deletions cut 6 bases from V and 8 bases from J, with 16 bases between. This CDR3 has 14 residues. Germline V gives CDR1 MNHNS, CDR2 SASEGT.

This clonotype came up many times. This chain connects TRBV7-2 to TRBJ2-7; 8 nucleotides align to TRBD2. Trimming took 10 bases from V and 2 from J; bases not matched to a gene: 10. Germline V gene lookup returns CDR1 SGHTA and CDR2 FQGNSA. The CDR3 is 14 amino acids. Written as DNA, the CDR3 is TGTGCCACGACCCCCCCGGGACTAGCCTACGAGCAGTACTTC. It is translated as CATTPPGLAYEQYF.

The V and J genes are TRBV6-1 and TRBJ1-1, with D unclear. Per germline, CDR1 MNHNS and CDR2 SASEGT. Trimming removed 3 bases at V and 9 bases at J, with 8 bases between. CDR3 length: 11 residues. The CDR3 protein is CASSDRTKAFF. CDR3 DNA: TGTGCCAGCAGTGACAGAACTAAAGCTTTCTTT.

V gene TRBV5-1 combines with J gene TRBJ2-1; TRBD2 matches at 7 bases. Germline V CDR1 and CDR2: SGHRS, YFSETQ. This CDR3 is 15 amino acids long. J gave up 4 bases and V 4 bases, and 8 bases lay outside the gene matches. CDR3 nucleotide sequence: TGCGCCAGCAGCGGCGGGACTAAGAATTACAATGAGCAGTTCTTC. This codes for CASSGGTKNYNEQFF.

The chain carries TRBV20-1 and TRBJ1-6, with 8 bases matching TRBD1. This CDR3 has 16 amino acids. Germline values: CDR1 DFQATT, CDR2 SNEGSKA (reference sequence). J gave up 1 base and V 2 bases, and 4 bases lay outside the gene matches. The CDR3 DNA sequence: TGCAGTGCTAGACAGGGGGCGAAGTCCTATAATTCACCCCTCCACTTT. It is translated as CSARQGAKSYNSPLHF.

This clonotype was observed many times. The chain employs TRBV20-1 and TRBJ1-2; the match to TRBD1 covers 10 bases. This CDR3 has 14 residues. Unmatched junction bases numbered 6, after V lost 3 bases and J lost 5 bases. Germline V CDR1 and CDR2: DFQATT, SNEGSKA (reference sequence). The CDR3 DNA follows: TGCAGTGCTAGCATGACAGGGGGCGGGTATGGCTACACCTTC. As protein: CSASMTGGGYGYTF.

This rearrangement joins TRBV7-9 to TRBJ2-1, with D unclear. CDR1 and CDR2 from the germline V gene are SEHNR and FQNEAQ (reference sequence). Trimming pared 5 bases from V and 6 bases from J, leaving 8 bases between. CDR3 length: 12 amino acids. CDR3 nucleotides: TGTGCCAGCAGCCGCATATCCAATGAGCAGTTCTTC. Its protein is CASSRISNEQFF.

The V gene is TRBV5-1, the J gene TRBJ2-1; either TRBD1 or TRBD2 may fit D (5 bases each). Germline V gene data show CDR1 as SGHRS and CDR2 as YFSETQ. This CDR3 is 14 amino acids long. Trimming took off 3 bases at V and 9 bases at J, with 16 bases between the two ends. This chain's CDR3 is CASSYGPVRGEQFF. The CDR3 coding sequence is TGCGCCAGCAGCTACGGGCCAGTGAGGGGTGAGCAGTTCTTC. The complete variable domain, with remaining parts taken from reference TRBV5-1 and TRBJ2-1, reads KAGVTQTPRYLIKTRGQQVTLSCSPISGHRSVSWYQQTPGQGLQFLFEYFSETQRNKGNFPGRFSGRQFSNSRSEMNVSTLELGDSALYLCASSYGPVRGEQFFGPGTRLTVL.

The CDR3 bases are TGTGCCAGCGCCCGACAGGGAATCACTAGCACAGATACGCAGTATTTT. Protein product: CASARQGITSTDTQYF. The chain couples TRBV2 to TRBJ2-3; 7 bases align to TRBD1. The trim removed 8 bases at V and 0 bases at J, leaving 11 bases unmatched. From germline, CDR1 is SNHLY and CDR2 FYNNEI. The CDR3 has 16 amino acids.

This clonotype was found a few times. This chain connects TRBV6-1 to TRBJ1-1, with a tentative D call TRBD1 (5 bases). The CDR3 loop spans 14 amino acids. Germline loops: CDR1 MNHNS, CDR2 SASEGT. Deletions cut 6 bases from V and 4 bases from J, with 15 bases between. CDR3: CASSRGVMSTEAFF. For the CDR3, the DNA is TGTGCCAGCAGCCGGGGGGTGATGAGCACTGAAGCTTTCTTT.

Concerning this clonotype itself: A read error is possible here, since a much larger clone lies one base away. CDR3 sequence (DNA): TGTGCCTGGAGTTTGGGGACAGGCACGTCGCGGGAGCACTACTTC. Its protein product is CAWSLGTGTSREHYF. The chain couples TRBV30 to TRBJ2-7; possibly TRBD1 for D (8 bases). Germline V gene data show CDR1 as GTSNPN and CDR2 as SVGIG (reference sequence). The CDR3 loop spans 15 amino acids.

The table lists this clonotype with many counts. The V and J genes are TRBV20-1 and TRBJ1-1; no definite D call. The CDR3 length is 10 residues. V was clipped by 3 bases and J by 10 bases, with 9 bases between them. The V gene's germline CDR1 is DFQATT and CDR2 SNEGSKA (reference sequence). CDR3 region: CSASHSVAFF. The CDR3 region has the DNA TGCAGTGCTAGCCACAGCGTAGCTTTCTTT.

This rearrangement joins TRBV7-9 to TRBJ2-1; 9 nucleotides match TRBD2. CDR3 length: 15 amino acids. Trimming at V came to 5 bases and at J to 6 bases, leaving 8 bases not matched to a gene. Germline V CDR1 and CDR2: SEHNR, FQNEAQ (reference sequence). The CDR3 sequence is CASSQGLAFGNEQFF. DNA for the CDR3: TGTGCCAGCAGCCAAGGACTAGCGTTCGGCAATGAGCAGTTCTTC.

This clonotype was seen a handful of times. This chain links TRBV6-2 or TRBV6-3 with TRBJ2-3; no clear D. The CDR3 extends over 13 amino acids. CDR1 is MNHEY, CDR2 SVGEGT, per germline. V shed 6 bases and J shed 2 bases, with 9 bases lying between them. CDR3 DNA sequence: TGTGCCAGCAGAGAAGGGAACACAGATACGCAGTATTTT. It specifies CASREGNTDTQYF.